This TCR beta chain was identified during a study of blood T cell repertoires in COVID-19. Looking at the study overall: From the United States, Italy and Spain came samples of acute and convalescent COVID-19.

Among Cohort 3 donors, those recovered had two negative PCRs, clearance, or symptom resolution. Produced via immunoSEQ multiplex PCR; TCRdb's table is partial and in-frame only. The profile shows about 290,000 clones, 75% to 90% of them singletons. The CDR3 covers 19 residues. V gave up 2 bases and J gave up 2 bases; unmatched junction bases: 16. The V gene's germline CDR1 is LGHNA and CDR2 YNFKEQ. The TCR originated in a woman in her thirties or forties who had recovered from COVID-19. The sequenced sample was PBMCs or T cells enriched from blood (not recorded which). The V gene is TRBV4-2, the J gene TRBJ1-2; 8 positions agree with TRBD1. Here the CDR3 DNA reads TGTGCCAGCAGCCAACAAAGGGGGCAGGGGGCATCCGTGAACTATGGCTACACCTTC. This codes for CASSQQRGQGASVNYGYTF.